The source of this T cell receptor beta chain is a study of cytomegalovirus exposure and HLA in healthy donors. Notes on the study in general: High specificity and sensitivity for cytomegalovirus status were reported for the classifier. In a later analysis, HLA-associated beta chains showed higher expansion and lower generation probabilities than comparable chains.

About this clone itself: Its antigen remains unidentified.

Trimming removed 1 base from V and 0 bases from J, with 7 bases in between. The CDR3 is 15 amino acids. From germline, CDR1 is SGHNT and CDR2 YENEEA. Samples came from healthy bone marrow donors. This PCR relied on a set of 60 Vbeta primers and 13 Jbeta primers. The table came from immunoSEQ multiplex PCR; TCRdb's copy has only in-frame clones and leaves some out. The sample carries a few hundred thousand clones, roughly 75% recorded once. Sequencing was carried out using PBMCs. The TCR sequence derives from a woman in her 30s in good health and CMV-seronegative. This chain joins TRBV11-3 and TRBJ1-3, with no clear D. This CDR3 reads CASSLVSGSGNTIYF. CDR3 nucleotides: TGTGCCAGCAGCTTAGTTTCGGGCTCTGGAAACACCATATATTTT.